Listed below are T cell receptor beta chains from one sample, sequenced in a study of blood T cell repertoires in COVID-19. The method was immunoSEQ multiplex PCR; TCRdb's version includes in-frame clones alone and lacks a portion of them. In the table there are about 410,000 clones, 75% to 90% of which are singletons. Sequenced material: peripheral blood. The receptors shown here come from a woman in her thirties or forties with COVID-19, enrolled during active disease. The CDR3 runs from the conserved cysteine through the conserved F or W. The D gene is left open where the match is weak.

d_gene,v_gene,j_gene,CDR3aa,CDR3nt
TRBD1,TRBV28,TRBJ2-7,CASSYRDRIDEQYF,TGTGCCAGCAGTTACCGGGACAGAATTGACGAGCAGTACTTC
TRBD1,TRBV4-1,TRBJ1-2,CASSQDRVTQGYYGYTF,TGCGCCAGCAGCCAAGATCGGGTAACACAGGGGTACTATGGCTACACCTTC
TRBD2,TRBV7-9,TRBJ2-3,CASSLASGGTDTQYF,TGTGCCAGCAGCTTGGCAAGCGGGGGGACAGATACGCAGTATTTT
TRBD2,TRBV7-2,TRBJ2-5,CASKLAGGFQETQYF,TGTGCCAGCAAACTAGCGGGGGGGTTCCAAGAGACCCAGTACTTC
NA,TRBV6-6,TRBJ2-1,CASREGRDEQFF,TGTGCCAGCAGGGAGGGGCGCGATGAGCAGTTCTTC
TRBD1,TRBV7-9,TRBJ1-4,CASRRQGGRNEKLFF,TGTGCCAGCCGTCGACAGGGGGGTAGGAATGAAAAACTGTTTTTT
TRBD1,TRBV5-1,TRBJ1-6,CASSTGTGISPLHF,TGCGCCAGCAGCACCGGGACAGGGATATCACCCCTCCACTTT
NA,TRBV9,TRBJ2-5,CASSPPGETQYF,TGTGCCAGCAGCCCCCCGGGGGAGACCCAGTACTTC
NA,TRBV10-2,TRBJ1-5,CASRGGNQPQHF,TGCGCCAGCCGCGGAGGCAATCAGCCCCAGCATTTT
TRBD1,TRBV2,TRBJ1-2,CASSEPSTGEGYGYTF,TGTGCCAGCAGTGAACCCTCGACAGGGGAGGGCTATGGCTACACCTTC
NA,TRBV27,TRBJ1-2,CASSSRGRELTFYGYTF,TGTGCCAGCAGTTCCCGTGGCAGGGAACTAACATTCTATGGCTACACCTTC
NA,TRBV5-8,TRBJ1-1,CASSFSFLQLNTEAFF,TGTGCCAGCAGCTTTTCCTTTCTACAGCTGAACACTGAAGCTTTCTTT